This T cell receptor beta chain was sequenced during a study of monozygotic twins with inflammatory bowel disease. Findings and caveats of the study: Sharing of clonotypes with others was lower in IBD patients than in healthy twins, and this was especially so with disease activity.

To note about this clonotype: Antigen specificity is unknown.

Germline CDR1 reads MNHNS; CDR2 reads SASEGT. The CDR3 length is 14 residues. TCRalpha and TCRbeta cDNA went through nested PCRs of roughly 17 and 9 cycles, two in total. Using the 5' RACE reads, TCRdb records one entry per CDR3 protein without DNA. The listing contains about 440,000 distinct CDR3 sequences. This clonotype was sampled from a human donor with ulcerative colitis or Crohn's disease, or a healthy co-twin of an affected twin (not recorded which). The sequenced sample was blood. The chain recombines TRBV6-1 with TRBJ1-1; as DNA is missing, the TRBD1 call by TCRdb cannot be tested. The chain's CDR3 is CASSRGRPGTEAFF.